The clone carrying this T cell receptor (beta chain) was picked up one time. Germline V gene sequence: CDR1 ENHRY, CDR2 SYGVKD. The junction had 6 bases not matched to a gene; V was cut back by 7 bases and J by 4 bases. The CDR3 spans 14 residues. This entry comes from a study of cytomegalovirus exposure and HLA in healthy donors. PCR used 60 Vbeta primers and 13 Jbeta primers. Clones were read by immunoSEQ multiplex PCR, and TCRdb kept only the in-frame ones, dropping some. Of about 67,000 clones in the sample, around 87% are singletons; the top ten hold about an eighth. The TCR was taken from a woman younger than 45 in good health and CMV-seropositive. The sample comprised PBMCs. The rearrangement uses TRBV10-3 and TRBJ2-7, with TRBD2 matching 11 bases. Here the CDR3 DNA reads TGTGCCATCAATAAGGGACTAGCGGAATACGAGCAGTACTTC. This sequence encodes CAINKGLAEYEQYF.